The 17 T cell receptor beta chains below were found in one sample sequenced in a study of glioma-infiltrating T cells after dendritic cell vaccination. Only in-frame clones appear in the TCRdb table, and some are missing; sequencing was by immunoSEQ multiplex PCR. Altogether roughly 100,000 clones are present, around 85% being singletons, with the ten largest covering around 3%. This material consisted of blood, taken before dendritic cell vaccination. The source is a human donor with glioblastoma.

The rearrangement joins TRBV6-4 to TRBJ2-7, with 13 nucleotides matching TRBD2. The length of the CDR3 is 17 residues. Germline V gene sequence: CDR1 MRHNA, CDR2 SNTAGT. J gave up 3 bases and V 2 bases, and 7 bases lay outside the gene matches. CDR3 DNA sequence: TGTGCCAGCAGTGACCCTGGGACTAGCGGGGATTGCTACGAGCAGTACTTC. It encodes CASSDPGTSGDCYEQYF.

This clone is a singleton in its sample. The chain is built from TRBV7-2 and TRBJ1-2; D ambiguous. This CDR3 region has 14 residues. V gave up 4 bases and J gave up 0 bases, with 9 bases separating them. CDR1 SGHTA and CDR2 FQGNSA come from the germline V gene. The CDR3 coding sequence is TGTGCCAGCAGCTCAGGAGGCTCTAACTATGGCTACACCTTC. It is translated as CASSSGGSNYGYTF. The whole variable domain, filled in from reference TRBV7-2 and TRBJ1-2, reads GAGVSQSPSNKVTEKGKDVELRCDPISGHTALYWYRQSLGQGLEFLIYFQGNSAPDKSGLPSDRFSAERTGGSVSTLTIQRTQQEDSAVYLCASSSGGSNYGYTFGSGTRLTVV.

This clone was observed a handful of times. The chain couples TRBV5-1 to TRBJ1-4, with D perhaps TRBD1 (6 bases). Germline CDR1 SGHRS, CDR2 YFSETQ. Deletions cut 4 bases from V and 8 bases from J, with 18 bases between. The CDR3 length is 15 residues. The CDR3 reads CASSPGQREGEKLFF. CDR3 coding DNA: TGCGCCAGCAGCCCCGGACAGCGGGAGGGAGAAAAACTGTTTTTT.

This chain links TRBV5-1 with TRBJ2-3; D may be TRBD1 (6 bases). Germline V CDR1 and CDR2: SGHRS, YFSETQ. Trimming left V 3 bases short and J 4 bases short, with 18 bases between. The CDR3 length is 16 residues. The chain's CDR3 is CASSSPRRGIADTQYF. CDR3 DNA sequence: TGCGCCAGCAGCTCCCCCCGCAGGGGCATCGCAGATACGCAGTATTTT.

CDR3 DNA sequence: TGTGCCAGCAGCTTAGGCGGGGGTGAGGTCACTGAAGCTTTCTTT. The encoded protein is CASSLGGGEVTEAFF. V and J are TRBV13 and TRBJ1-1, with D possibly TRBD1 on 5 matching bases. The length of the CDR3 is 15 residues. V was pared by 0 bases and J by 4 bases, with 12 bases between. The germline CDR1 and CDR2 sequences are PRHDT and FYEKMQ (reference sequence). The variable domain in full, with the rest retrieved from reference TRBV13 and TRBJ1-1, is AAGVIQSPRHLIKEKRETATLKCYPIPRHDTVYWYQQGPGQDPQFLISFYEKMQSDKGSIPDRFSAQQFSDYHSELNMSSLELGDSALYFCASSLGGGEVTEAFFGQGTRLTVV.

This chain links TRBV11-3 with TRBJ2-6, with TRBD1 matching over 7 bases. Unmatched junction bases numbered 16, after V lost 3 bases and J lost 8 bases. From germline, CDR1 is SGHNT and CDR2 YENEEA. The length of the CDR3 is 18 residues. CDR3 nucleotide sequence: TGTGCCAGCAGCTTTATATCCCTCCAGGGGGTATTTTCCAACGTCCTGACTTTC. This encodes CASSFISLQGVFSNVLTF.

J is TRBJ2-5 and V is TRBV5-1; TRBD2 is a possible D gene (5 bases). CDR1 is SGHRS and CDR2 is YFSETQ in the germline V gene. CDR3 length equals 15 residues. V lost 0 bases and J lost 1, with 10 bases in between. The CDR3 loop reads CASSLVGTSQETQYF. The CDR3, as DNA: TGCGCCAGCAGCTTGGTGGGCACTAGCCAAGAGACCCAGTACTTC.

Comment on this clone: The same CDR3 also results from other DNA sequences found in this sample. The rearrangement links TRBV29-1 to TRBJ1-1; TRBD1 is a possible D gene (6 bases). The CDR3 sequence is 12 residues long. V lost 5 bases to trimming and J lost 4 bases, with 11 bases between them. Germline values: CDR1 SQVTM, CDR2 ANQGSEA. CDR3 coding DNA: TGCAGCGTTCGAGGGGGTAGCACTGAAGCTTTCTTT. This gives the protein CSVRGGSTEAFF.

V and J are TRBV9 and TRBJ1-2; no definite D call. The CDR3 is 17 residues long. Per the germline V gene, CDR1 is SGDLS and CDR2 is YYNGEE. Trimming removed 1 base at V and 5 bases at J, with 21 bases between. This chain's CDR3 is CASSVFSGPLEEYGYTF. In DNA, the CDR3 is TGTGCCAGCAGCGTATTTTCTGGGCCCCTGGAGGAGTATGGCTACACCTTC.

This clone appeared a single time. This chain joins TRBV6-1 and TRBJ2-3, with a weak D call TRBD1 (6 bases). The CDR3 length is 14 residues. V was cut by 6 bases and J by 2 bases, with 12 bases left in between. CDR1 and CDR2 (germline): MNHNS, SASEGT. In DNA form, the CDR3 reads TGTGCCAGCAGACCGGGACAACTCACAGATACGCAGTATTTT. It codes for CASRPGQLTDTQYF.

This rearrangement joins TRBV7-9 to TRBJ2-7, with D unresolved. CDR1 and CDR2 from the germline V gene are SEHNR and FQNEAQ (reference sequence). V lost 3 bases and J 2 bases, leaving 8 bases between the germline ends. This CDR3 spans 13 amino acids. The CDR3 DNA reads as TGTGCCAGCAGCTTTACTAACCCCTACGAGCAGTACTTC. Translation: CASSFTNPYEQYF.

V usage is TRBV27 and J usage is TRBJ1-4, with a weak D call TRBD1 (5 bases). V was cut by 6 bases and J by 1 base, with 15 bases left in between. CDR1 and CDR2 (germline): MNHEY, SMNVEV (reference sequence). CDR3 length equals 16 residues. The CDR3 protein is CASRVAGRGTNEKLFF. The CDR3 DNA is TGTGCCAGCAGAGTAGCGGGGAGGGGAACTAATGAAAAACTGTTTTTT.

This clone was recorded once. This chain connects TRBV5-6 to TRBJ2-1; 9 nucleotides align to TRBD2. The CDR3 loop spans 16 amino acids. The V gene end was trimmed by 1 base and the J gene end by 0 bases; junction bases not matched to a gene: 2. In germline, CDR1 is SGHDT, CDR2 YYEEEE. The CDR3 sequence: CASSLLAGTSYNEQFF. CDR3 coding DNA: TGTGCCAGCAGCTTGCTAGCGGGAACCTCCTACAATGAGCAGTTCTTC.

This chain uses TRBV25-1 with TRBJ2-7, with 8 bases that match TRBD1. From germline, CDR1 is MGHDK and CDR2 SYGVNS. The CDR3 has 16 residues. V trimming: 4 bases; J trimming: 3 bases; junction bases outside the gene matches: 11. CDR3 in DNA: TGTGCCAGCAGTGTGGGGGAGACAGGGGCCTACTACGAGCAGTACTTC. The encoded protein is CASSVGETGAYYEQYF.

The rearrangement links TRBV5-1 to TRBJ1-4, with 10 bases fitting TRBD1. Trimming cost V 0 bases and J 7 bases; bases outside gene matches: 6. CDR3 length equals 16 residues. Germline values: CDR1 SGHRS, CDR2 YFSETQ. The CDR3 coding sequence is TGCGCCAGCAGCTTGGGAGGACAGGGGGGAGGTGAAAAACTGTTTTTT. It specifies CASSLGGQGGGEKLFF.

The chain combines TRBV15 with TRBJ2-4; a weak D match, TRBD2 (6 bases). Trimming removed 0 bases from V and 2 bases from J, with 8 bases in between. The CDR3 is made up of 15 amino acids. CDR1 and CDR2 from the germline V gene are LNHNV and YYDKDF (reference sequence). DNA for the CDR3: TGTGCCACCAGCAGAGAAGGAGGGACCAAAAACATTCAGTACTTC. Translated, it gives CATSREGGTKNIQYF.

V gene TRBV12-5 combines with J gene TRBJ1-6, with 9 positions matching TRBD1. Germline CDR1 LGHNT, CDR2 FRNRAP. Trimming removed 1 base from V and 10 bases from J; junction bases left unmatched: 8. The CDR3 covers 16 residues. The CDR3 region is CASGLAGTGNISPLHF. The CDR3 DNA sequence: TGTGCTAGTGGTTTGGCCGGGACAGGGAATATCTCACCCCTCCACTTT.